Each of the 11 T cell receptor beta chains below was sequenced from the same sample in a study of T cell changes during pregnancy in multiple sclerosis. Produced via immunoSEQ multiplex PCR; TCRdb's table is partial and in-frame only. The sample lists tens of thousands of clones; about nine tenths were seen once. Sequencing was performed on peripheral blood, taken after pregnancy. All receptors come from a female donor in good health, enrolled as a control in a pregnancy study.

The CDR3 region is CSVGTGDYNEQFF. The CDR3 region has the DNA TGCAGCGTCGGGACAGGGGACTACAATGAGCAGTTCTTC. The J gene is TRBJ2-1, the V gene TRBV29-1; 10 bases agree with TRBD1. V shed 6 bases, J shed 3 bases, and the junction held 2 bases outside the gene matches. Germline CDR1 reads SQVTM; CDR2 reads ANQGSEA. This CDR3 region has 13 residues.

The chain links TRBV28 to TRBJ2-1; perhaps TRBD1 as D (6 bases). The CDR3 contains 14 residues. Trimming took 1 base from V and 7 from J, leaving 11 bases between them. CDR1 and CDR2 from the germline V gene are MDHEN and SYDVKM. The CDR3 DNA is TGTGCCAGCAGTTTATTACAGGGATGGAATGAGCAGTTCTTC. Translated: CASSLLQGWNEQFF.

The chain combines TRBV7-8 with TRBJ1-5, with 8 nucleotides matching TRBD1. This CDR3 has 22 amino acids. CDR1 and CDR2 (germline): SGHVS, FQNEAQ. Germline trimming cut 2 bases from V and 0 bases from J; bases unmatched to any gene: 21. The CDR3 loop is CASSLLRFTGTGTLYSNQPQHF. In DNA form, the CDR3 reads TGTGCCAGCAGCTTACTTCGATTTACCGGGACAGGAACCCTTTATAGCAATCAGCCCCAGCATTTT.

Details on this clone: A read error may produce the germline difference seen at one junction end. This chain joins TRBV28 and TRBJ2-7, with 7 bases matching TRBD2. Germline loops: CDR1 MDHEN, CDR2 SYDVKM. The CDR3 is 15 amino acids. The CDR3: CASSSAGSSGENSFF. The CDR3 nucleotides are TGTGCCAGCAGTTCAGCGGGGAGCTCAGGAGAGAATTCTTTCTTC.

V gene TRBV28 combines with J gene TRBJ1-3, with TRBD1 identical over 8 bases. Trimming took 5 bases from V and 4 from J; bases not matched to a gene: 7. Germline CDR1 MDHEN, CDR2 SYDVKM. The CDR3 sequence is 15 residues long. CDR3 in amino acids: CASSDSGTGGNTIYF. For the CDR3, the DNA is TGTGCCAGCAGTGACTCCGGGACAGGAGGAAACACCATATATTTT.

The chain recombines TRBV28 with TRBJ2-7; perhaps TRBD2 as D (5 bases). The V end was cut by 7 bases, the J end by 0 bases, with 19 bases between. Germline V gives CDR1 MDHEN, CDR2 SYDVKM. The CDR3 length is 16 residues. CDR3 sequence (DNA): TGTGCCAGCATGCAACTAGAGGGATGGAGCTCCTACGAGCAGTACTTC. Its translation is CASMQLEGWSSYEQYF. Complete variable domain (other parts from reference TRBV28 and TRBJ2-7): DVKVTQSSRYLVKRTGEKVFLECVQDMDHENMFWYRQDPGLGLRLIYFSYDVKMKEKGDIPEGYSVSREKKERFSLILESASTNQTSMYLCASMQLEGWSSYEQYFGPGTRLTVT.

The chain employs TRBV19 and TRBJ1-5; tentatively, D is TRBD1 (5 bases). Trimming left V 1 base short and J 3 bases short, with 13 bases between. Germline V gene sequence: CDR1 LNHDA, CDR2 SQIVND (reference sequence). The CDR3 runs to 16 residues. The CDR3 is CASSIGRGSNNQPQHF. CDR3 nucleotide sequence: TGTGCCAGTAGTATAGGCCGGGGGAGCAACAATCAGCCCCAGCATTTT.

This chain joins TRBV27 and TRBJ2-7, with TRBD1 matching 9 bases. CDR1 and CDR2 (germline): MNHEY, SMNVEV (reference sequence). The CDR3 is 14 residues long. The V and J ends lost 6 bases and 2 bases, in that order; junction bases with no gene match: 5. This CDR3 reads CASRTGQGPYEQYF. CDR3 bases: TGTGCCAGCAGAACGGGACAGGGACCCTACGAGCAGTACTTC.

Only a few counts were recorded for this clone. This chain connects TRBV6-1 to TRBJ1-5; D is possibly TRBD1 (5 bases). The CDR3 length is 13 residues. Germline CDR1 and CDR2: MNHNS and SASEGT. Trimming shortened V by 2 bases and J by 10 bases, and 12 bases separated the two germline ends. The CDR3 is CASSESSGPPQHF. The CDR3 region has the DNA TGTGCCAGCAGTGAATCGTCAGGGCCACCCCAGCATTTT.

The CDR3 sequence is CASSQSAQIFGNTIYF. Written as DNA, the CDR3 is TGCGCCAGCAGTCAATCAGCACAGATATTTGGAAACACCATATATTTT. The J gene is TRBJ1-3, the V gene TRBV23-1; D call uncertain. TRBV23-1 is an open reading frame whose function is uncertain. The CDR3 sequence is 16 residues long. V lost 0 bases to trimming and J lost 3 bases, with 12 bases between them.

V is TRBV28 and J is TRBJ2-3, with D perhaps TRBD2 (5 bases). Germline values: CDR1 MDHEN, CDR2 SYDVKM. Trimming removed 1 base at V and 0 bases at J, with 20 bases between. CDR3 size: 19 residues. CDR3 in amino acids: CASSLLFGRDRTSTDTQYF. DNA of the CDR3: TGTGCCAGCAGTTTATTGTTTGGGAGAGACCGTACTAGCACAGATACGCAGTATTTT. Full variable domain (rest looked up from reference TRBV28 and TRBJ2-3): DVKVTQSSRYLVKRTGEKVFLECVQDMDHENMFWYRQDPGLGLRLIYFSYDVKMKEKGDIPEGYSVSREKKERFSLILESASTNQTSMYLCASSLLFGRDRTSTDTQYFGPGTRLTVL.